These 27 T cell receptor beta chains came from one sample sequenced in a study of T cell responses to AZD1222 COVID-19 vaccine. The data were produced by immunoSEQ multiplex PCR, yet TCRdb's version contains in-frame clones alone and is incomplete. The repertoire has about 220,000 clones, roughly 91% of them found once; the top ten carry 0.95% to 1.1%. Sequenced here: peripheral blood, sampled on day 0 of MenACWY control vaccination. The source of these receptors is an adult in good health.

This rearrangement joins TRBV5-4 to TRBJ1-2; the D gene is possibly TRBD1 (6 bases). Germline V gene lookup returns CDR1 SGHNT and CDR2 YYREEE (reference sequence). V dropped 2 bases and J dropped 2 bases, with 7 bases sitting between them. CDR3 length: 13 residues. CDR3 sequence: CASSFDRNYGYTF. The CDR3 DNA is TGTGCCAGCAGCTTCGACAGGAACTATGGCTACACCTTC.

The chain has TRBV19 and TRBJ1-6; no reliable D call. V shed 7 bases and J shed 0 bases, with 10 bases lying between them. Per germline, CDR1 LNHDA and CDR2 SQIVND (reference sequence). The CDR3 length is 15 residues. This CDR3 is CASMPEGSYNSPLHF. The CDR3 DNA is TGTGCCAGTATGCCGGAGGGCTCCTATAATTCACCCCTCCACTTT.

This rearrangement joins TRBV13 to TRBJ2-7; TRBD2 matches at 8 bases. V was pared by 5 bases and J by 7 bases, with 13 bases of the junction left unmatched. The CDR3 has 15 amino acids. Germline loops: CDR1 PRHDT, CDR2 FYEKMQ (reference sequence). The CDR3 nucleotides are TGTGCCAGCAGCCCAGGGGCGGGGGGCCAGGAGGAGCAGTACTTC. It specifies CASSPGAGGQEEQYF.

This chain links TRBV19 with TRBJ1-1; 7 bases map to TRBD1. CDR1 is LNHDA and CDR2 is SQIVND in the germline V gene (reference sequence). The J segment lost 6 bases and the V segment lost 5 bases, leaving 12 bases of the junction unmatched. The CDR3 spans 15 residues. CDR3 in amino acids: CASSQGQVSSAEAFF. The CDR3 DNA reads TGTGCCAGTAGTCAAGGACAGGTGAGTTCTGCTGAAGCTTTCTTT.

This chain joins TRBV30 and TRBJ2-1; D is unresolved. Trimming stripped 0 bases from V and 6 bases from J, with 9 bases between. The CDR3 contains 13 residues. Germline values: CDR1 GTSNPN, CDR2 SVGIG (reference sequence). The CDR3 reads CAWSVGIPNEQFF. CDR3 nucleotides: TGTGCCTGGAGTGTGGGGATCCCCAATGAGCAGTTCTTC.

V gene TRBV10-2 combines with J gene TRBJ1-6, with D unresolved. The length of the CDR3 is 13 residues. V lost 7 bases and J lost 7, with 11 bases in between. Germline CDR1 is WSHSY and CDR2 is SAAADI. CDR3 protein: CASIAGTNSPLHF. The CDR3 DNA is TGCGCCAGCATTGCAGGCACGAATTCACCCCTCCACTTT.

The chain uses TRBV27 and TRBJ1-1; TRBD1 is a possible D gene (6 bases). Trimming removed 2 bases from V and 11 bases from J, with 15 bases in between. Germline CDR1 MNHEY, CDR2 SMNVEV (reference sequence). The CDR3 contains 13 residues. CDR3 sequence (DNA): TGTGCCAGCAGTTTAGGGTGGGGGCTGGGGGCTTTCTTT. Translating it yields CASSLGWGLGAFF.

The chain has TRBV5-1 and TRBJ2-5; D not resolved. The CDR3 loop spans 14 amino acids. Germline lookup yields CDR1 SGHRS and CDR2 YFSETQ. The V gene lost 0 bases and the J gene lost 1 base, with 7 bases spanning the gap. CDR3 in amino acids: CASSLGALQETQYF. The CDR3 region has the DNA TGCGCCAGCAGCTTGGGGGCCCTCCAAGAGACCCAGTACTTC.

The rearrangement joins TRBV19 to TRBJ1-6; the match to TRBD1 covers 10 bases. Trimming at V came to 4 bases and at J to 6 bases, leaving 9 bases not matched to a gene. CDR1 is LNHDA and CDR2 is SQIVND in the germline V gene (reference sequence). CDR3 size: 17 residues. The CDR3: CASSNTLGTGVNSPLHF. The CDR3 DNA sequence: TGTGCCAGTAGTAACACCCTCGGGACAGGGGTTAATTCACCCCTCCACTTT.

This CDR3 is CASSQGGGRYGYTF. The CDR3 region has the DNA TGCGCCAGCAGCCAAGGTGGGGGACGCTATGGCTACACCTTC. The V gene is TRBV4-1, the J gene TRBJ1-2, with a possible D match to TRBD1 (5 bases). V was pared by 1 base and J by 4 bases, with 10 bases between. This CDR3 region has 14 residues. Looked up from germline, CDR1 is MGHRA and CDR2 is YSYEKL.

The rearrangement links TRBV7-2 to TRBJ2-3; 9 bases agree with TRBD1. This CDR3 spans 16 amino acids. CDR1 and CDR2 (germline): SGHTA, FQGNSA. J lost 2 bases, V lost 4 bases, and 7 bases had no gene match. As DNA, the CDR3 is TGTGCCAGCAGCTCCCGAGGGACAGGGTACACAGATACGCAGTATTTT. This gives the protein CASSSRGTGYTDTQYF.

The genes are TRBV5-1 and TRBJ2-7; no clear D gene. The germline V gene encodes CDR1 SGHRS and CDR2 YFSETQ. Trimming cost V 0 bases and J 2 bases, with 9 bases left between them. The CDR3 has 14 amino acids. The CDR3 DNA reads TGCGCCAGCAGCTTGGCGGGCAGCACCTACGAGCAGTACTTC. This translates into CASSLAGSTYEQYF.

This clone was counted between two and nine times. The gene calls are TRBV19 and TRBJ1-1; D perhaps matches TRBD1 (6 bases). The V end lost 5 bases, the J end lost 2 bases, and 12 bases lay between the germline ends. This CDR3 contains 14 residues. Germline lookup yields CDR1 LNHDA and CDR2 SQIVND (reference sequence). CDR3 DNA: TGTGCCAGTAGTTACGGGACATACAACACTGAAGCTTTCTTT. Translation gives CASSYGTYNTEAFF.

This sequence joins TRBV7-9 and TRBJ1-2; possibly TRBD1 for D (5 bases). CDR3 length equals 13 residues. In germline, CDR1 is SEHNR, CDR2 FQNEAQ (reference sequence). Trimming shortened V by 4 bases and J by 9 bases, and 15 bases separated the two germline ends. CDR3 protein: CASSYSGAASYTF. CDR3 DNA: TGTGCCAGCAGCTATAGCGGGGCTGCGAGCTACACCTTC.

The gene calls are TRBV3-1 (or the pseudogene TRBV3-2) and TRBJ1-4; no clear D. CDR1 is LGHDT, CDR2 YNNKEL, per germline (reference sequence). This CDR3 is 11 amino acids long. V gave up 1 base and J gave up 12 bases, with 6 bases separating them. CDR3 nucleotides: TGTGCCAGCAGCCAAGCCCGGGAACTGTTTTTT. Its translation: CASSQARELFF.

V usage is TRBV29-1 and J usage is TRBJ1-3, with TRBD1 as a possible D gene (5 bases). The CDR3 consists of 12 residues. Germline V gives CDR1 SQVTM, CDR2 ANQGSEA. V shed 7 bases and J shed 4 bases, with 11 bases lying between them. The CDR3 here is CSAEDIGNTIYF. Here the CDR3 DNA reads TGCAGCGCGGAGGACATCGGAAACACCATATATTTT.

On this clone itself: The sample has other DNA sequences that encode this CDR3 too. The CDR3, as DNA: TGTGCCAGCAGTTACTCTTCGTTGAACACTGAAGCTTTCTTT. It codes for CASSYSSLNTEAFF. V and J are TRBV6-2 or TRBV6-3 and TRBJ1-1; D gene uncertain. Per the germline V gene, CDR1 is MNHEY and CDR2 is SVGEGT. Trimming cost V 0 bases and J 0 bases, with 5 bases left between them. The CDR3 extends over 14 amino acids.

The CDR3 nucleotides read TGTGCCAGCAGCCACGGCCGGGCCGCTGAAGCTTTCTTT. Translated, it gives CASSHGRAAEAFF. The rearrangement uses TRBV7-9 and TRBJ1-1; unclear D gene. The CDR3 loop spans 13 amino acids. Trimming pared 5 bases from V and 6 bases from J, leaving 13 bases between. Germline loops: CDR1 SEHNR, CDR2 FQNEAQ (reference sequence).

In the case of this clone: One end of the junction varies from germline; a read error may be responsible. The chain uses TRBV30 and TRBJ1-2; D is uncertain. The CDR3 consists of 11 residues. Per germline, CDR1 GTSNPN and CDR2 SVGIG (reference sequence). In DNA, the CDR3 is TGTGCCTGGACCCCATACACGTTAGAGGTCTTC. Its protein product is CAWTPYTLEVF.

This rearrangement joins TRBV4-2 to TRBJ1-4; 8 positions agree with TRBD1. Trimming took 0 bases from V and 5 from J; bases not matched to a gene: 5. This CDR3 has 16 residues. Germline V gene data show CDR1 as LGHNA and CDR2 as YNFKEQ. CDR3 protein: CASSQDETGVNEKLFF. The CDR3 DNA follows: TGTGCCAGCAGCCAAGATGAGACAGGGGTAAATGAAAAACTGTTTTTT.

The V gene is TRBV5-6, the J gene TRBJ2-3; TRBD2 aligns across 9 bases. This CDR3 has 14 amino acids. The J segment lost 2 bases and the V segment lost 5 bases, leaving 3 bases of the junction unmatched. The germline V gene encodes CDR1 SGHDT and CDR2 YYEEEE. CDR3 nucleotides: TGTGCCAGCAGGCGCGGGGGGGCCACAGATACGCAGTATTTT. It translates to CASRRGGATDTQYF.

The rearrangement links TRBV6-5 to TRBJ1-4; TRBD1 matches 7 bases. CDR1 and CDR2 (germline): MNHEY, SVGAGI. This CDR3 contains 15 residues. V was pared by 6 bases and J by 0 bases, with 4 bases of the junction left unmatched. CDR3 region: CASRRQGATNEKLFF. The CDR3 DNA reads TGTGCCAGCAGAAGACAGGGAGCAACTAATGAAAAACTGTTTTTT.

The count of this clone is one. The rearrangement joins TRBV27 to TRBJ1-4, with D possibly matching TRBD1 (5 bases). The V end was cut by 6 bases, the J end by 5 bases, with 10 bases between. This CDR3 has 13 amino acids. Looked up from germline, CDR1 is MNHEY and CDR2 is SMNVEV (reference sequence). The CDR3 reads CASRGGVNEKLFF. CDR3 nucleotides: TGTGCCAGCAGAGGAGGGGTAAATGAAAAACTGTTTTTT.

The J gene is TRBJ2-1, the V gene TRBV6-2 or TRBV6-3; the match to TRBD2 covers 10 bases. The CDR3 extends over 15 amino acids. Trimming cost V 4 bases and J 7 bases; bases outside gene matches: 7. CDR1 is MNHEY and CDR2 is SVGEGT in the germline V gene. CDR3: CASSLAGGSANEQFF. The CDR3 bases are TGTGCCAGCAGTTTAGCGGGGGGCTCTGCGAATGAGCAGTTCTTC.

This chain connects TRBV24-1 to TRBJ2-1; D perhaps matches TRBD1 (6 bases). The germline V gene encodes CDR1 KGHDR and CDR2 SFDVKD. Deletions cut 4 bases from V and 9 bases from J, with 18 bases between. The CDR3 loop spans 15 amino acids. CDR3 protein: CATSDSQGRYGEQFF. CDR3 DNA: TGTGCCACCAGTGACTCCCAGGGGAGATACGGTGAGCAGTTCTTC.

V and J are TRBV6-6 and TRBJ1-2; the D gene is possibly TRBD1 (6 bases). Trimming stripped 5 bases from V and 7 bases from J, with 17 bases between. Germline CDR1 reads MNHNY; CDR2 reads SVGAGI (reference sequence). This CDR3 contains 14 residues. The CDR3 is CASSQIGGGVGYTF. The CDR3 DNA is TGTGCCAGCAGTCAAATAGGGGGGGGTGTTGGCTACACCTTC.

The chain has TRBV3-1 (or the pseudogene TRBV3-2) and TRBJ1-4; D gene uncertain. The germline V gene encodes CDR1 LGHDT and CDR2 YNNKEL (reference sequence). V lost 1 base and J 1 base, leaving 4 bases between the germline ends. The CDR3 contains 14 residues. CDR3 DNA: TGTGCCAGCAGCCAAGCCGTAACTAATGAAAAACTGTTTTTT. Its translation is CASSQAVTNEKLFF.